The 19 T cell receptor beta chains below come from one sample, sequenced in a study of T cells in Graves' hyperthyroidism and ophthalmopathy. Researchers took RNA transcripts and amplified the TCR beta CDR3 regions from them. A set of HTBI primers served as the primers for a first-round RT-PCR of the TCR CDR3. TCRdb re-derived calls from the multiplex PCR reads in MiXCR, one entry per CDR3 protein. The table has hundreds of thousands of distinct CDR3 sequences, roughly 20% seen once; the top ten hold about 35%. Material for sequencing was blood. The receptors derive from a man under 40 with Graves' ophthalmopathy.

Points on this clonotype: Being one base from a much bigger clone, this may be a read error. V and J are TRBV6-4 and TRBJ1-5; D is unclear. CDR3 length: 13 amino acids. Germline V gene sequence: CDR1 MRHNA, CDR2 SNTAGT. CDR3 amino acids: CASRDWSNQPQHF. For the CDR3, the DNA is TGTGCCAGCAGGGACTGGAGCAATCAGCCCCAGCATTTT.

The J gene is TRBJ2-1, the V gene TRBV6-1, with 11 bases lining up with TRBD1. Trimming cost V 6 bases and J 6 bases; bases outside gene matches: 4. The CDR3 is made up of 14 amino acids. Per germline, CDR1 MNHNS and CDR2 SASEGT. DNA of the CDR3: TGTGCCAGCAGACCCGGGACAGGGGGCAATGAGCAGTTCTTC. Its translation is CASRPGTGGNEQFF.

For the CDR3, the DNA is TGTGCCAGCAGTGAAGCGTTGGGACTAGCGGGAGTGGATGAGCAGTTCTTC. Translated: CASSEALGLAGVDEQFF. The rearrangement uses TRBV6-1 and TRBJ2-1, with 14 nucleotides matching TRBD2. The junction had 6 bases not matched to a gene; V was cut back by 0 bases and J by 8 bases. This CDR3 region has 17 residues. The germline V gene has CDR1 MNHNS and CDR2 SASEGT.

Comments on this clonotype: Its ends do not fully match the called genes, so a read error is possible. This chain connects TRBV10-3 to TRBJ1-5; 9 bases agree with TRBD1. CDR3 size: 15 residues. Looked up from germline, CDR1 is ENHRY and CDR2 is SYGVKD. DNA of the CDR3: TGTGCCACCGGACAGGGGCAGGATAGCAATCAGCCCCGGCATTTT. Encoded protein: CATGQGQDSNQPRHF.

About this clonotype itself: A read error may produce the germline difference seen at one junction end. The rearrangement uses TRBV28 and TRBJ2-5; possibly TRBD1 for D (6 bases). The CDR3 totals 14 residues. Per germline, CDR1 MDHEN and CDR2 SYDVKM. CDR3: CAAKLTGWKEAQYF. The DNA for the CDR3 is TGTGCCGCGAAACTTACAGGGTGGAAAGAGGCCCAGTACTTC.

The chain recombines TRBV11-3 with TRBJ2-3; D ambiguous. CDR1 SGHNT and CDR2 YENEEA come from the germline V gene. Trimming cost V 3 bases and J 3 bases, with 10 bases left between them. The CDR3 is 14 residues long. In DNA, the CDR3 is TGTGCCAGCAGCTTGGACGAGATTACAGATACGCAGTATTTT. Translated: CASSLDEITDTQYF. The full variable domain, rest sourced from reference TRBV11-3 and TRBJ2-3, is EAGVVQSPRYKIIEKKQPVAFWCNPISGHNTLYWYLQNLGQGPELLIRYENEEAVDDSQLPKDRFSAERLKGVDSTLKIQPAELGDSAVYLCASSLDEITDTQYFGPGTRLTVL.

Ten or more counts support this clonotype. V usage is TRBV18 and J usage is TRBJ2-7; 7 nucleotides line up with TRBD2. J was trimmed by 5 bases and V by 2 bases; bases with no gene match: 6. CDR3 length: 14 amino acids. Germline V gives CDR1 KGHSH, CDR2 LQKENI. This CDR3 is CASSPGTSAHEQYF. The CDR3 region has the DNA TGTGCCAGCTCACCAGGCACTAGCGCCCACGAGCAGTACTTC.

This clonotype was picked up many times. This chain links TRBV30 with TRBJ1-4, with D possibly being TRBD1 (6 bases). The ends were cut back, 3 bases at V and 8 bases at J, with 10 bases in the middle. CDR1 GTSNPN and CDR2 SVGIG come from the germline V gene (reference sequence). CDR3 length: 12 residues. Written as DNA, the CDR3 is TGTGCCTGGAGACGCGGGACAGAAAAACTGTTTTTT. This sequence encodes CAWRRGTEKLFF.

The chain recombines TRBV20-1 with TRBJ2-7, with 7 bases that match TRBD1. The CDR3 totals 15 residues. CDR1 and CDR2 from the germline V gene are DFQATT and SNEGSKA (reference sequence). Trimming removed 6 bases from V and 0 bases from J; junction bases left unmatched: 11. The CDR3 sequence is CSAEHGDRNSYEQYF. Written as DNA, the CDR3 is TGCAGTGCGGAACACGGGGACAGAAACTCCTACGAGCAGTACTTC.

This clonotype has only a few counts. At one end, the junction sequence differs from germline, possibly due to a read error. The chain uses TRBV18 and TRBJ2-6; 8 bases map to TRBD1. Germline assignment: CDR1 KGHSH and CDR2 LQKENI. CDR3 length: 20 residues. CDR3 DNA: TGTGCCAGCTCACGAGGGACAGGCTCGATACGGAGCTCTGGGGCCAACGTCCTGGCTTTC. Translating it yields CASSRGTGSIRSSGANVLAF.

Ten or more counts support this clonotype. The V gene is TRBV7-2, the J gene TRBJ2-7, with TRBD2 identical over 15 bases. The V gene's germline CDR1 is SGHTA and CDR2 FQGNSA. The CDR3 is 16 residues long. Germline trimming cut 1 base from V and 5 bases from J; bases unmatched to any gene: 3. The CDR3 DNA reads TGTGCCAGCAGCTTAGGTTGGACTAGCGGGAGGGACGAGCAGTACTTC. It encodes CASSLGWTSGRDEQYF.

There are many counts of this clonotype. The chain links TRBV20-1 to TRBJ2-7, with 9 bases aligning to TRBD2. V trimming: 0 bases; J trimming: 0 bases; junction bases outside the gene matches: 9. Germline V gene sequence: CDR1 DFQATT, CDR2 SNEGSKA (reference sequence). There are 17 residues in the CDR3. CDR3 loop: CSARDPDSSGNSYEQYF. The CDR3 region has the DNA TGCAGTGCTAGAGATCCCGACTCTAGCGGGAACTCCTACGAGCAGTACTTC.

This clonotype was seen at least ten times. This rearrangement joins TRBV18 to TRBJ2-3; TRBD1 matches 9 bases. CDR1 is KGHSH, CDR2 LQKENI, per germline. This CDR3 region has 16 residues. Losses at the gene ends were 4 bases for V and 5 bases for J; bases not matched to a gene: 10. This chain's CDR3 is CASSRTGGDFLDTQYF. CDR3 nucleotide sequence: TGTGCCAGCTCACGAACAGGGGGCGATTTTTTAGATACGCAGTATTTT.

V and J are TRBV7-9 and TRBJ2-5; D may be TRBD2 (5 bases). The V gene's germline CDR1 is SEHNR and CDR2 FQNEAQ (reference sequence). The CDR3 loop spans 15 amino acids. The V gene lost 6 bases and the J gene lost 1 base, with 15 bases spanning the gap. The CDR3: CASSLLDGIQETQYF. CDR3 coding DNA: TGTGCCAGCAGTTTACTAGACGGGATCCAAGAGACCCAGTACTTC.

The chain couples TRBV5-1 to TRBJ2-4; D is undetermined. This CDR3 is 13 amino acids long. Per germline, CDR1 SGHRS and CDR2 YFSETQ. V lost 0 bases and J lost 5, with 6 bases in between. The CDR3 coding sequence is TGCGCCAGCAGCTTGGGGCGAGAAAACATTCAGTACTTC. As protein: CASSLGRENIQYF.

This clonotype showed up just a few times. DNA of the CDR3: TGTGCCAGCAGTCTCCCTCTAGCGGGAGTTCCTCTCACAGATACGCAGTATTTT. This sequence encodes CASSLPLAGVPLTDTQYF. J is TRBJ2-3 and V is TRBV28; 10 bases match TRBD2. The CDR3 length is 18 residues. Trimming took 5 bases from V and 2 from J; bases not matched to a gene: 13. Germline loops: CDR1 MDHEN, CDR2 SYDVKM. The full variable domain, rest sourced from reference TRBV28 and TRBJ2-3, is DVKVTQSSRYLVKRTGEKVFLECVQDMDHENMFWYRQDPGLGLRLIYFSYDVKMKEKGDIPEGYSVSREKKERFSLILESASTNQTSMYLCASSLPLAGVPLTDTQYFGPGTRLTVL.

This clonotype was picked up a small number of times. The rearrangement uses TRBV19 and TRBJ1-1, with D hard to call. The CDR3 is 15 residues long. Germline loops: CDR1 LNHDA, CDR2 SQIVND (reference sequence). Trimming took 2 bases from V and 0 from J, leaving 10 bases between them. CDR3 loop: CASSISGAMNTEAFF. The CDR3 bases are TGTGCCAGTAGTATAAGCGGAGCCATGAACACTGAAGCTTTCTTT.

The J gene is TRBJ2-1, the V gene TRBV9; possibly TRBD1 for D (5 bases). Trimming left V 3 bases short and J 2 bases short, with 15 bases between. Germline V gives CDR1 SGDLS, CDR2 YYNGEE. This CDR3 has 16 residues. The CDR3 sequence: CASSGVRVAPYNEQFF. For the CDR3, the DNA is TGTGCCAGCAGCGGCGTCAGGGTTGCCCCCTACAATGAGCAGTTCTTC.

The CDR3 DNA follows: TGCGCCAGCAGCTTGGCCCCAGGGTCCGAGACCCAGTACTTC. Translated, it gives CASSLAPGSETQYF. The chain uses TRBV5-1 and TRBJ2-5; D possibly corresponds to TRBD1 (5 bases). The germline V gene encodes CDR1 SGHRS and CDR2 YFSETQ. V was cut by 0 bases and J by 5 bases, with 11 bases left in between. The length of the CDR3 is 14 residues.